The 17 T cell receptor beta chains below come from one sample, sequenced in a study of neurological immune-mediated disorders. TCRdb used MiXCR to reprocess the 5' RACE reads, holding one entry per CDR3 protein. The sample yields about 70,000 distinct CDR3 sequences, 3% to 4% seen once. Sequences were obtained from PBMCs. Source of these receptors: a woman in her forties or fifties with multiple sclerosis.

This clonotype has ten or more counts. V is TRBV29-1 and J is TRBJ2-3; D could derive from TRBD1 or TRBD2 (6 bases each). The ends were cut back, 8 bases at V and 3 bases at J, with 12 bases in the middle. The germline V gene encodes CDR1 SQVTM and CDR2 ANQGSEA. The length of the CDR3 is 12 residues. The CDR3 sequence: CSLEGGTDTQYF. CDR3 DNA sequence: TGCAGCCTCGAAGGGGGGACAGATACGCAGTATTTT.

This clonotype was recorded many times. V is TRBV3-1 and J is TRBJ2-5, with 9 bases matching TRBD2. The V gene's germline CDR1 is LGHDT and CDR2 YNNKEL (reference sequence). CDR3 length equals 16 residues. Trimming removed 4 bases from V and 9 bases from J; junction bases left unmatched: 15. Here the CDR3 DNA reads TGTGCCAGCAGCCTTCCCCTACTAGCGGGTGGGTTGGCCCAGTACTTC. The encoded protein is CASSLPLLAGGLAQYF.

This clonotype was counted many times. The V call is TRBV24-1, the J call TRBJ1-1, with a possible D match to TRBD1 (6 bases). CDR3 length: 13 amino acids. CDR1 and CDR2 (germline): KGHDR, SFDVKD. The V end was cut by 9 bases, the J end by 4 bases, with 14 bases between. The CDR3 protein is CATRRGASTEAFF. In nucleotides, the CDR3 is TGTGCCACCCGCCGGGGGGCAAGCACTGAAGCTTTCTTT.

The table lists this clonotype with many counts. This chain links TRBV20-1 with TRBJ1-4; 10 positions agree with TRBD1. Germline V gene lookup returns CDR1 DFQATT and CDR2 SNEGSKA (reference sequence). This CDR3 has 16 amino acids. V was pared by 1 base and J by 7 bases, with 9 bases of the junction left unmatched. As DNA, the CDR3 is TGCAGTGCTAGAGCTATACGACGGGACAGGGGTGAAAAACTGTTTTTT. Translating gives CSARAIRRDRGEKLFF.

This clonotype has at least ten counts. This chain links TRBV10-2 with TRBJ1-6; the D is unclear. V was pared by 2 bases and J by 6 bases, with 11 bases between. The CDR3 length is 15 residues. CDR1 and CDR2 (germline): WSHSY, SAAADI. This CDR3 is CASSESSVGNSPLHF. The CDR3 nucleotides read TGCGCCAGCAGTGAGAGTTCTGTGGGTAATTCACCCCTCCACTTT.

This clonotype was seen many times. This chain uses TRBV3-1 with TRBJ2-6, with 8 positions matching TRBD2. Germline V CDR1 and CDR2: LGHDT, YNNKEL (reference sequence). V shed 4 bases, J shed 2 bases, and the junction held 7 bases outside the gene matches. This CDR3 has 17 amino acids. The CDR3 coding sequence is TGTGCCAGCAGCCGCCTCGGACTAGCCCCTGGGGCCAACGTCCTGACTTTC. Protein product: CASSRLGLAPGANVLTF. Based on the CDR3 plus reference TRBV3-1 and TRBJ2-6, the full variable domain is DTAVSQTPKYLVTQMGNDKSIKCEQNLGHDTMYWYKQDSKKFLKIMFSYNNKELIINETVPNRFSPKSPDKAHLNLHINSLELGDSAVYFCASSRLGLAPGANVLTFGAGSRLTVL.

The genes are TRBV18 and TRBJ1-1; D not resolved. The CDR3 runs 13 residues. V lost 3 bases to trimming and J lost 5 bases, with 10 bases between them. Germline CDR1 reads KGHSH; CDR2 reads LQKENI. The CDR3 DNA reads TGTGCCAGCTCACCCCTGGATAGGACTGAAGCTTTCTTT. Translated, it gives CASSPLDRTEAFF.

This clonotype was seen repeatedly, ten times or more. The J gene is TRBJ2-7, the V gene TRBV7-2; no clear D gene. This CDR3 spans 14 amino acids. V was clipped by 1 base and J by 5 bases, with 12 bases between them. CDR1 SGHTA and CDR2 FQGNSA come from the germline V gene. This CDR3 is CASSLVLTRHEQYF. The CDR3 DNA is TGTGCCAGCAGCTTAGTCCTAACTCGCCACGAGCAGTACTTC. Variable domain in full (rest from reference TRBV7-2 and TRBJ2-7): GAGVSQSPSNKVTEKGKDVELRCDPISGHTALYWYRQSLGQGLEFLIYFQGNSAPDKSGLPSDRFSAERTGGSVSTLTIQRTQQEDSAVYLCASSLVLTRHEQYFGPGTRLTVT.

This clonotype appeared many times. The V and J genes are TRBV5-1 and TRBJ1-2; D remains ambiguous. Germline V gene lookup returns CDR1 SGHRS and CDR2 YFSETQ. Trimming removed 1 base at V and 4 bases at J, with 8 bases between. There are 13 residues in the CDR3. CDR3 DNA: TGCGCCAGCAGCTTGTCGCAGGCCTATGGCTACACCTTC. It is translated as CASSLSQAYGYTF.

This clonotype came up many times. This chain links TRBV5-1 with TRBJ2-1; D possibly corresponds to TRBD2 (5 bases). This CDR3 comprises 14 residues. Deletions cut 0 bases from V and 5 bases from J, with 9 bases between. Germline CDR1 SGHRS, CDR2 YFSETQ. CDR3 DNA: TGCGCCAGCAGCTTGGGAGGGTACGACAATGAGCAGTTCTTC. Encoded protein: CASSLGGYDNEQFF.

This clonotype was seen many times. The chain couples TRBV4-3 to TRBJ1-6; no reliable D call. Trimming took off 1 base at V and 9 bases at J, with 7 bases between the two ends. The CDR3 is 13 residues long. Germline CDR1 LGHNA, CDR2 YSLEER. This chain's CDR3 is CASSQGWGSPLHF. The CDR3 DNA sequence: TGCGCCAGCAGCCAAGGTTGGGGTTCACCCCTCCACTTT.

This clonotype has a handful of counts. The V call is TRBV14, the J call TRBJ2-4; 10 nucleotides agree with TRBD1. V lost 2 bases and J lost 6; bases outside the gene matches: 4. The CDR3 is made up of 15 amino acids. Germline V gives CDR1 SGHDN, CDR2 FVKESK. The CDR3 DNA sequence: TGTGCCAGCAGCCAACTCGGGACAGGGGCAAACATTCAGTACTTC. Protein sequence: CASSQLGTGANIQYF.

This clonotype was recorded many times. V and J are TRBV29-1 and TRBJ2-7, with a possible D match to TRBD2 (7 bases). Trimming shortened V by 3 bases and J by 9 bases, and 24 bases separated the two germline ends. Germline assignment: CDR1 SQVTM and CDR2 ANQGSEA. The CDR3 consists of 15 residues. CDR3 amino acids: CSVEILTKGGLWQYF. CDR3 bases: TGCAGCGTTGAGATTCTTACCAAGGGGGGGCTCTGGCAGTACTTC.

This clonotype showed up many times. The chain uses TRBV5-1 and TRBJ1-1; 7 bases are a match to TRBD1. The ends lost 0 bases at V and 4 bases at J; junction bases unmatched: 3. CDR3 length: 14 residues. Germline V gene lookup returns CDR1 SGHRS and CDR2 YFSETQ. CDR3: CASSLGQGGTEAFF. The CDR3 DNA reads as TGCGCCAGCAGCTTGGGACAGGGAGGCACTGAAGCTTTCTTT.

This clonotype was counted ten times or more. This chain joins TRBV20-1 and TRBJ1-4; 10 positions match TRBD1. Germline V lookup: CDR1 DFQATT, CDR2 SNEGSKA (reference sequence). Trimming removed 4 bases from V and 4 bases from J; junction bases left unmatched: 3. CDR3 size: 14 residues. CDR3 sequence (DNA): TGCAGTGCTAAAGGGACAGGGGATAATGAAAAACTGTTTTTT. It specifies CSAKGTGDNEKLFF.

The chain is built from TRBV11-1 and TRBJ2-1; the match to TRBD1 covers 7 bases. Germline V gene data show CDR1 as SGHAT and CDR2 as FQDESV (reference sequence). With 5 bases clipped from V and 10 bases from J, the junction kept 8 bases outside the gene matches. The CDR3 runs to 13 residues. The CDR3: CASSDRVSGEQFF. DNA for the CDR3: TGTGCCAGCAGCGACAGGGTATCAGGAGAGCAGTTCTTC.

In this sample, this clonotype turned up many times. This chain links TRBV6-2 or TRBV6-3 with TRBJ2-4; D might be TRBD2 (5 bases). Trimming took off 8 bases at V and 5 bases at J, with 13 bases between the two ends. There are 13 residues in the CDR3. Germline V lookup: CDR1 MNHEY, CDR2 SVGEGT. DNA for the CDR3: TGTGCCAGCCTGACTAAGCCAGAAAACATTCAGTACTTC. It yields the protein CASLTKPENIQYF.